These 30 T cell receptor beta chains share one sample of origin, sequenced in a study of tissue T cells after allogeneic stem cell transplantation. Profiled with immunoSEQ multiplex PCR; TCRdb holds only in-frame clones, not every one. This sample carries about 8,700 clones, 35% to 55% of them seen once, and the ten largest clones take 1.4% to 1.5%. Described time point: mouse harvest day 7 after allogeneic transplant. Tail vein injection delivered 10^7 T-cell-depleted bone marrow cells and 10^6 splenic CD5+ T cells. Sample: skin. These receptors originate from a female BALB/c mouse given C57BL/6 T cells with graft-versus-host disease after an allogeneic hematopoietic cell transplant.

Turning to this clone: Gene names refer to mouse genes. The read stops 1 residue short of the end of the CDR3; the missing end is completed from the germline J gene. The chain carries TRBV26 and TRBJ1-6; no reliable D call. TRBJ1-6 is identified as an open reading frame with a role that is uncertain. Germline CDR1 KGHPV, CDR2 FQNQEV (reference sequence). This CDR3 is 13 amino acids long. Trimming left V 2 bases short and J 4 bases short, with 3 bases between. CDR3 bases read: TGTGCCAGCAGTCTGCAATATAATTCGCCCCTCTAC. Translating gives CASSLQYNSPLY. The CDR3, in full, reads CASSLQYNSPLYF.

This clone was detected a few times. Mouse gene names apply. The CDR3 extends 1 residue past the end of the read, so its final part is completed from the germline J gene. The V and J genes are TRBV13-2 and TRBJ1-3; 10 bases line up with TRBD1. CDR1 NNHNN and CDR2 SYGAGS come from the germline V gene (reference sequence). With V trimmed by 2 bases and J by 4 bases, 3 bases remained unmatched. CDR3 length: 15 residues. The CDR3 protein is CASGEGTGVGNTLYF. The CDR3 DNA, read in part, is TGTGCCAGCGGTGAAGGGACAGGGGTAGGAAATACGCTCTAT.

In the case of this clone: The germline and genes are mouse ones. The read falls 1 residue short of the CDR3 end, and the missing part is taken from the germline J gene. The genes are TRBV26 and TRBJ2-3; D unclear. The CDR3 consists of 13 residues. The germline gives CDR1 KGHPV, CDR2 FQNQEV (reference sequence). Trimming stripped 3 bases from V and 0 bases from J, with 4 bases between. The CDR3 sequence is CASSLISAETLYF. CDR3 bases read: TGTGCCAGCAGTCTAATTAGTGCAGAAACGCTGTAT.

As to this clone: Mouse gene names and germline throughout. The read finishes 1 residue shy of the CDR3 end, and the germline J gene is used to complete it. V usage is TRBV3 and J usage is TRBJ2-5, with 10 bases identical to TRBD1. The J segment lost 6 bases and the V segment lost 3 bases, leaving 3 bases of the junction unmatched. CDR3 length equals 14 residues. Germline lookup yields CDR1 SNHLY and CDR2 FYNGKV (reference sequence). CDR3 protein: CASSLTGGGDTQYF. Partial CDR3 DNA: TGTGCCAGCAGCTTGACAGGGGGCGGCGACACCCAGTAC. The full variable domain, in which reference TRBV3 and TRBJ2-5 provide the parts outside the CDR3, is GPKVLQIPSHQIIDMGQMVTLNCDPVSNHLYFYWYKQILGQQMEFLVNFYNGKVMEKSKLFKDQFSVERPDGSYFTLKIQPTALEDSAVYFCASSLTGGGDTQYFGPGTRLLVL.

Comments on this clone: Genes here carry mouse names. With the read ending 1 residue before the CDR3 end, the germline J gene is used to fill in that end. This chain uses TRBV29 with TRBJ2-2; D may be TRBD1 (5 bases). CDR1 and CDR2 (germline): MSHET, SYDVDS. The CDR3 spans 15 residues. V gave up 0 bases and J gave up 4 bases, with 9 bases separating them. CDR3 DNA (partial): TGTGCTAGCAGTTTATCCAGGGTGGGCACCGGGCAGCTCTAC. This codes for CASSLSRVGTGQLY. The whole CDR3 protein is CASSLSRVGTGQLYF.

For this clone: Germline and genes here are mouse. The CDR3 end lies 1 residue beyond the end of the read and is filled in from the germline J gene. The rearrangement links TRBV13-2 to TRBJ2-5; D may match TRBD1 or TRBD2 (5 bases each). Trimming stripped 0 bases from V and 5 bases from J, with 10 bases between. Germline CDR1 and CDR2: NNHNN and SYGAGS (reference sequence). The CDR3 runs 14 residues. The CDR3 region is CASGDARGLDTQYF. CDR3 bases read: TGTGCCAGCGGTGATGCCCGGGGGTTAGACACCCAGTAC.

As to this clone: The listed genes are named as in mouse. The read finishes 1 residue shy of the CDR3 end, and the germline J gene is used to complete it. Within the sample, other DNA sequences also encode this same CDR3. This chain uses TRBV26 with TRBJ1-1, with 8 bases aligning to TRBD1. V lost 3 bases and J lost 4; bases outside the gene matches: 1. CDR3 size: 13 residues. Per the germline V gene, CDR1 is KGHPV and CDR2 is FQNQEV (reference sequence). CDR3 DNA (partial): TGTGCCAGCAGTCTCACAGGGGGCACAGAAGTCTTC. Residues: CASSLTGGTEVF. The whole CDR3 region reads CASSLTGGTEVFF.

Note on this clone: Gene names denote mouse genes. Read coverage stops 1 residue before the CDR3 terminus; the germline J gene supplies the remainder. The rearrangement uses TRBV26 and TRBJ2-3; D gene unclear. Germline V gene data show CDR1 as KGHPV and CDR2 as FQNQEV (reference sequence). The CDR3 sequence is 13 residues long. With 4 bases removed from V and 0 bases from J, the gap between germline ends came to 5 bases. CDR3 DNA (partial): TGTGCCAGCAGTCCCTCTAGTGCAGAAACGCTGTAT. Its translation: CASSPSSAETLY. In full, the CDR3 reads CASSPSSAETLYF.

About this clone itself: Genes and germline come from the mouse. The CDR3 end lies 1 residue beyond the end of the read and is filled in from the germline J gene. The J gene is TRBJ1-3, the V gene TRBV26, with TRBD1 as a possible D gene (6 bases). CDR1 and CDR2 from the germline V gene are KGHPV and FQNQEV (reference sequence). V was cut by 4 bases and J by 0 bases, with 10 bases left in between. This CDR3 has 15 residues. The CDR3: CASSRQAYSGNTLYF. The DNA read from the CDR3 is TGTGCCAGCAGTCGACAGGCCTATTCTGGAAATACGCTCTAT.

This clone was seen a few times. Genes and germline come from the mouse. The read gets to within 1 residue of the CDR3 end, and the germline J gene fills in the rest. The chain employs TRBV26 and TRBJ2-1, with 8 positions matching TRBD1. V gave up 1 base and J gave up 9 bases; unmatched junction bases: 5. Germline CDR1 and CDR2: KGHPV and FQNQEV (reference sequence). The CDR3 has 14 amino acids. CDR3: CASSLWDRKGEQFF. CDR3 DNA (partial): TGTGCCAGCAGTCTGTGGGACAGGAAGGGTGAGCAGTTC.

This clone has only a few counts. The gene names here belong to mouse. The CDR3 end lies 1 residue beyond the end of the read and is filled in from the germline J gene. The rearrangement joins TRBV19 to TRBJ1-1, with 7 bases aligning to TRBD1. The CDR3 has 16 residues. V was pared by 1 base and J by 0 bases, with 6 bases of the junction left unmatched. Per the germline V gene, CDR1 is FNHDT and CDR2 is SITEND (reference sequence). The CDR3 bases that were read are TGTGCCAGCAGTATACTCGGGACAGATGCAAACACAGAAGTCTTC. Translation: CASSILGTDANTEVF. The CDR3, in full, reads CASSILGTDANTEVFF.

Points on this clone: Here the gene names and germline are mouse. Read sequence stops 1 residue before the CDR3 end, and the germline J gene provides the missing end. The genes are TRBV13-3 and TRBJ2-4; 8 bases agree with TRBD2. CDR1 is NNHDY, CDR2 SYVADS, per germline. With 1 base clipped from V and 4 bases from J, the junction kept 5 bases outside the gene matches. This CDR3 spans 15 amino acids. Here the CDR3 reads CASSDRAWGENTLYF. CDR3 DNA (partial): TGTGCCAGCAGTGATAGGGCCTGGGGGGAAAACACCTTGTAC.

A remark on this clone: Genes and germline are mouse. The read stops 1 residue short of the end of the CDR3; the missing end is completed from the germline J gene. This rearrangement joins TRBV12-1 to TRBJ2-4; 7 nucleotides line up with TRBD2. The CDR3 is 14 residues long. Germline loops: CDR1 SGHSN, CDR2 HYEKVE. V was clipped by 2 bases and J by 2 bases; unmatched bases: 3. CDR3 sequence reads: CASSPTGSQNTLYF. The covered CDR3 bases are TGTGCCAGCTCTCCGACTGGGTCTCAAAACACCTTGTAC.

On this clone itself: Gene names denote mouse genes. The read ends 1 residue before the CDR3 terminus; that terminus is restored from the germline J gene. This chain links TRBV16 with TRBJ2-5; D perhaps matches TRBD1 (5 bases). CDR1 is SGHSA, CDR2 FRNQAP, per germline. The CDR3 has 14 amino acids. V was pared by 1 base and J by 1 base, with 6 bases between. CDR3: CASSLGGDQDTQYF. The sequenced part of the CDR3 DNA is TGTGCAAGCAGCTTAGGAGGGGACCAAGACACCCAGTAC.

Note on this clone: Mouse names are used for the genes. Coverage ceases 1 residue before the CDR3 finishes, and the germline J gene fills in the end. This sequence joins TRBV1 and TRBJ1-1, with 7 bases that match TRBD1. CDR1 is NSQYPW, CDR2 LRSPGD, per germline (reference sequence). V lost 1 base, J lost 1 base, and 0 bases stayed unmatched. This CDR3 region has 14 residues. This CDR3 is CTCSAGTGNTEVFF. The CDR3 bases that were read are TGCACCTGCAGTGCAGGGACAGGGAACACAGAAGTCTTC.

This clone was detected a few times. The genes and germline here are from mouse. The CDR3 extends 1 residue past the end of the read, so its final part is completed from the germline J gene. The genes are TRBV15 and TRBJ2-5; unclear D gene. CDR1 is SGHND, CDR2 FRSKSL, per germline. Trimming took 2 bases from V and 0 from J, leaving 6 bases between them. The CDR3 sequence is 14 residues long. The part of the CDR3 DNA that was read is TGTGCCAGCAGTTTATCGGGTAACCAAGACACCCAGTAC. This encodes CASSLSGNQDTQY. The whole CDR3 region reads CASSLSGNQDTQYF.

On this clone itself: Gene names follow the mouse nomenclature. The sequence runs out 1 residue before the end of the CDR3; the remainder is reconstructed from the germline J gene. The J gene is TRBJ2-7, the V gene TRBV16; the match to TRBD2 covers 9 bases. The CDR3 is 14 amino acids. The V gene's germline CDR1 is SGHSA and CDR2 FRNQAP. The V gene end was trimmed by 5 bases and the J gene end by 2 bases; junction bases not matched to a gene: 4. Partial CDR3 DNA: TGTGCAAGCAGCCTCTGGGGGGGAACCTATGAACAGTAC. Translated, it gives CASSLWGGTYEQY. The entire CDR3 protein is CASSLWGGTYEQYF.

Only a few counts were recorded for this clone. Gene names and germline refer to mouse. The read ends 1 residue shy of where the CDR3 ends; the end is completed using the germline J gene. The V call is TRBV31, the J call TRBJ2-7; possibly TRBD1 for D (7 bases). Germline-derived CDR1 and CDR2 are GKSSPN and SITVG. There are 11 residues in the CDR3. Trimming took 0 bases from V and 7 from J, leaving 7 bases between them. The CDR3 sequence is CAWSLGGEQYF. The covered CDR3 bases are TGTGCCTGGAGTCTAGGGGGCGAACAGTAC.

Points on this clone: Gene names are the mouse ones. Sequencing ends 1 residue short of the CDR3 end; the germline J gene provides the rest. The chain links TRBV16 to TRBJ2-4; D might be TRBD2 (6 bases). Trimming took off 5 bases at V and 1 base at J, with 13 bases between the two ends. Germline V lookup: CDR1 SGHSA, CDR2 FRNQAP. The CDR3 spans 15 residues. CDR3 in amino acids: CASSLPPGGQNTLYF. Incomplete CDR3 DNA: TGTGCAAGCAGCCTTCCCCCTGGGGGTCAAAACACCTTGTAC.

As regards this clone: Mouse names are used for the genes. The observed sequence ends 1 residue before the CDR3 terminus, with the missing tail filled in from the germline J gene. V is TRBV3 and J is TRBJ2-3; 7 bases agree with TRBD2. Looked up from germline, CDR1 is SNHLY and CDR2 is FYNGKV (reference sequence). V shed 1 base, J shed 7 bases, and the junction held 5 bases outside the gene matches. The CDR3 has 14 residues. CDR3 sequence: CASSLGMGGKTLYF. The sequenced CDR3 bases are TGTGCCAGCAGCTTAGGGATGGGGGGAAAAACGCTGTAT.

This clone was recorded a few times. The gene symbols are mouse symbols. The read halts 1 residue ahead of the CDR3 end, with the missing end drawn from the germline J gene. The chain recombines TRBV13-1 with TRBJ2-3, with 8 bases fitting TRBD1. V lost 0 bases, J lost 0 bases, and 3 bases stayed unmatched. Germline V gives CDR1 NSHNY, CDR2 SYGAGN. The CDR3 totals 16 residues. This CDR3 reads CASSDEDRASAETLYF. The sequenced CDR3 bases are TGTGCCAGCAGTGATGAGGACAGGGCTAGTGCAGAAACGCTGTAT.

About this clone: Gene names and germline refer to mouse. The CDR3 end is not reached by the read, which stops 1 residue before it; the germline J gene fills it in. The chain couples TRBV23 to TRBJ2-4; TRBD2 is the table's D call, not checked against the DNA. The germline gives CDR1 KGHTA, CDR2 FQNQQP. This CDR3 comprises 15 residues. CDR3 residues: CSSSRTGGVQNTLYF. Partial CDR3 DNA: TGCTCCAGCAGTCGGACTGGGGGGGTTCAAAACACCTTGTAC.

Note on this clone: Gene names are mouse gene names. The CDR3 is cut off 1 residue early in the read; its end comes from the germline J gene. The V call is TRBV24, the J call TRBJ1-4; 9 bases align to TRBD1. J gave up 2 bases and V 4 bases, and 5 bases lay outside the gene matches. The CDR3 sequence is 16 residues long. CDR1 is KGHTA, CDR2 FRNEEI, per germline. CDR3 residues: CASSPAGTGSNERLFF. The part of the CDR3 DNA that was read is TGTGCCAGCAGTCCAGCCGGGACAGGGTCCAACGAAAGATTATTT.

Details on this clone: Mouse germline and gene names are used. The read ends 1 residue shy of where the CDR3 ends; the end is completed using the germline J gene. The V call is TRBV13-2, the J call TRBJ2-1; a possible D gene is TRBD1 (5 bases). Germline CDR1 reads NNHNN; CDR2 reads SYGAGS (reference sequence). CDR3 size: 14 residues. The V end was cut by 1 base, the J end by 0 bases, with 5 bases between. The sequenced CDR3 bases are TGTGCCAGCGGTGATAGGGGTAACTATGCTGAGCAGTTC. Its protein product is CASGDRGNYAEQF. The whole CDR3 reads CASGDRGNYAEQFF.

This clone appeared a few times. Gene names denote mouse genes. The CDR3 is cut off 1 residue early in the read; its end comes from the germline J gene. V gene TRBV23 combines with J gene TRBJ2-1; the table's TRBD1 call for D was not verified on the DNA. The germline gives CDR1 KGHTA, CDR2 FQNQQP. CDR3 length equals 14 residues. Incomplete CDR3 DNA: TGCTCCAGCAGTCAATGGGACAGCTATGCTGAGCAGTTC. Its translation: CSSSQWDSYAEQF. The full CDR3 protein reads CSSSQWDSYAEQFF.

This clone appeared a few times. Gene names and germline refer to mouse. The read is 1 residue too short to cover the CDR3 end, so that end is filled in from the germline J gene. The gene calls are TRBV2 and TRBJ1-3, with 8 nucleotides matching TRBD1. V was clipped by 0 bases and J by 0 bases; unmatched bases: 4. The CDR3 sequence is 17 residues long. In germline, CDR1 is LGHNA, CDR2 YSYQKL. The sequenced part of the CDR3 DNA is TGTGCCAGCAGCCAAGATAGGGACAGGATTTCTGGAAATACGCTCTAT. Amino acid sequence: CASSQDRDRISGNTLY. The CDR3 as a whole reads CASSQDRDRISGNTLYF. The variable domain in full, completed from reference TRBV2 and TRBJ1-3, reads DPKIIQKPKYLVAVTGSEKILICEQYLGHNAMYWYRQSAKKPLEFMFSYSYQKLMDNQTASSRFQPQSSKKNHLDLQITALKPDDSATYFCASSQDRDRISGNTLYFGEGSRLIVV.

For this clone: The gene names given are mouse names. Coverage ceases 1 residue before the CDR3 finishes, and the germline J gene fills in the end. The chain couples TRBV31 to TRBJ1-1; 10 bases fit TRBD1. V gave up 0 bases and J gave up 1 base; unmatched junction bases: 2. The germline gives CDR1 GKSSPN, CDR2 SITVG. CDR3 length: 15 amino acids. The CDR3: CAWSLGTGVNTEVFF. The part of the CDR3 DNA that was read is TGTGCCTGGAGTCTGGGGACAGGGGTAAACACAGAAGTCTTC.

Concerning this clone: Mouse names are used for the genes. The read ends 1 residue early relative to the CDR3; the germline J gene fills the gap. This chain connects TRBV26 to TRBJ2-2, with 7 bases identical to TRBD1. Germline-derived CDR1 and CDR2 are KGHPV and FQNQEV (reference sequence). Trimming removed 2 bases from V and 4 bases from J; junction bases left unmatched: 4. This CDR3 spans 15 amino acids. This CDR3 reads CASSLDRDGTGQLYF. The covered CDR3 bases are TGTGCCAGCAGTCTGGACAGGGATGGCACCGGGCAGCTCTAC.

This clone came up once. The germline and genes are mouse ones. Read coverage stops 1 residue before the CDR3 terminus; the germline J gene supplies the remainder. V and J are TRBV24 and TRBJ1-1; D perhaps matches TRBD1 (5 bases). Trimming removed 1 base at V and 0 bases at J, with 9 bases between. This CDR3 spans 15 amino acids. The germline V gene encodes CDR1 KGHTA and CDR2 FRNEEI. CDR3 residues: CASSLSPGANTEVFF. The CDR3 bases that were read are TGTGCCAGCAGTCTGTCCCCGGGGGCAAACACAGAAGTCTTC.

About this clone: This could be a read error, since a much larger clone is one nucleotide away. Mouse gene names and germline throughout. The sequence runs out 1 residue before the end of the CDR3; the remainder is reconstructed from the germline J gene. The chain has TRBV26 and TRBJ1-3; D is uncertain. Deletions cut 4 bases from V and 0 bases from J, with 7 bases between. Germline V CDR1 and CDR2: KGHPV, FQNQEV (reference sequence). This CDR3 spans 14 amino acids. The covered CDR3 bases are TGTGCCAGCAGTCCCACATATTCTGGAAATACGCTCTAT. Translating gives CASSPTYSGNTLY. The CDR3 in full is CASSPTYSGNTLYF.